The 13 T cell receptor beta chains in this list originate from one sample, sequenced in a study of patients and donors after allogeneic stem cell transplantation. TCRdb redid the calling of the RT-PCR reads with MiXCR, one entry per CDR3 protein. Of 800,000 to 1,000,000 distinct CDR3 sequences in the sample, about a sixth were seen once. Input material: blood, either unsorted or a sorted T cell fraction (not recorded which). The receptor set was obtained from a human donor who was either an allogeneic HSCT recipient or a stem cell or donor lymphocyte infusion donor (not recorded which). It is not recorded whose cells these are; they may come from a transplant donor.

This clonotype came up a few times. The genes are TRBV12-3 or TRBV12-4 and TRBJ2-5, with 9 positions matching TRBD2. J was trimmed by 0 bases and V by 6 bases; bases with no gene match: 5. The CDR3 loop spans 15 amino acids. CDR3 nucleotide sequence: TGTGCCAGCAGGCCGCCTAGCGGGAACCAAGAGACCCAGTACTTC. Translation: CASRPPSGNQETQYF.

This clonotype was recorded a few times. The rearrangement joins TRBV7-8 to TRBJ2-5; perhaps TRBD1 as D (5 bases). V shed 4 bases and J shed 2 bases, with 14 bases lying between them. Germline lookup yields CDR1 SGHVS and CDR2 FQNEAQ. This CDR3 is built from 15 residues. The chain's CDR3 is CASSSGTGEQETQYF. In DNA, the CDR3 is TGTGCCAGCAGCTCCGGCACAGGAGAACAAGAGACCCAGTACTTC. Combining the CDR3 with reference TRBV7-8 and TRBJ2-5 gives the whole variable domain GAGVSQSPRYKVAKRGQDVALRCDPISGHVSLFWYQQALGQGPEFLTYFQNEAQLDKSGLPSDRFFAERPEGSVSTLKIQRTQQEDSAVYLCASSSGTGEQETQYFGPGTRLLVL.

The table lists this clonotype with a few counts. The chain uses TRBV6-1 and TRBJ2-7, with D hard to call. Trimming shortened V by 8 bases and J by 2 bases, and 13 bases separated the two germline ends. The CDR3 runs to 13 residues. CDR1 and CDR2 from the germline V gene are MNHNS and SASEGT. Here the CDR3 DNA reads TGTGCCAGCTCCAATAGACCACCCTACGAGCAGTACTTC. It translates to CASSNRPPYEQYF.

The chain combines TRBV2 with TRBJ2-1, with D unclear. CDR3 length equals 13 residues. Germline V gene data show CDR1 as SNHLY and CDR2 as FYNNEI. V lost 6 bases and J lost 15, with 21 bases in between. The CDR3 sequence: CASRNDRRTSGFF. DNA of the CDR3: TGTGCCAGCAGAAACGATAGACGGACCTCAGGGTTCTTC.

This clonotype was observed a few times. V gene TRBV29-1 combines with J gene TRBJ1-1; D perhaps matches TRBD1 (5 bases). Trimming took off 6 bases at V and 1 base at J, with 15 bases between the two ends. This CDR3 comprises 14 residues. From germline, CDR1 is SQVTM and CDR2 ANQGSEA. The CDR3 loop reads CSVEPGRQNTEAFF. In DNA, the CDR3 is TGCAGCGTCGAGCCGGGACGGCAGAACACTGAAGCTTTCTTT.

This clonotype was seen only a few times. This chain joins TRBV20-1 and TRBJ1-1; the D is unclear. Germline CDR1 and CDR2: DFQATT and SNEGSKA (reference sequence). Trimming shortened V by 2 bases and J by 1 base, and 5 bases separated the two germline ends. The CDR3 is 12 residues long. The CDR3 reads CSARYWNTEAFF. Here the CDR3 DNA reads TGCAGTGCTAGATATTGGAACACTGAAGCTTTCTTT.

This clonotype was observed a few times. This chain links TRBV12-3 or TRBV12-4 with TRBJ2-1; TRBD2 aligns across 10 bases. CDR3 size: 18 residues. V lost 1 base to trimming and J lost 9 bases; unmatched junction nucleotides: 15. CDR3: CASSLVPSGSVMGREQFF. The CDR3 DNA reads TGTGCCAGCAGTTTAGTTCCTAGCGGGAGTGTTATGGGTCGTGAGCAGTTCTTC.

In this sample, this clonotype turned up a few times. The V gene is TRBV12-5, the J gene TRBJ2-5; TRBD1 might be the D (5 bases). The CDR3 has 13 residues. Trimming removed 3 bases from V and 7 bases from J, with 12 bases in between. The germline CDR1 and CDR2 sequences are LGHNT and FRNRAP. CDR3 loop: CASGFGVQGTQYF. Written as DNA, the CDR3 is TGTGCTAGTGGTTTTGGGGTCCAGGGGACCCAGTACTTC. Using reference TRBV12-5 and TRBJ2-5 for the parts outside the CDR3, the full variable domain is DARVTQTPRHKVTEMGQEVTMRCQPILGHNTVFWYRQTMMQGLELLAYFRNRAPLDDSGMPKDRFSAEMPDATLATLKIQPSEPRDSAVYFCASGFGVQGTQYFGPGTRLLVL.

This rearrangement joins TRBV12-3 or TRBV12-4 to TRBJ2-5, with D unresolved. With 2 bases removed from V and 5 bases from J, the gap between germline ends came to 9 bases. CDR3 size: 13 residues. The CDR3 nucleotides are TGTGCCAGCAGTTTACGGAGTAGGGAGACCCAGTACTTC. The encoded protein is CASSLRSRETQYF.

This clonotype came up a few times. The CDR3 DNA sequence: TGTGCCAGCAGCCAGATGCCCGGGACAGGTATACAGCCCCAGCATTTT. Translation: CASSQMPGTGIQPQHF. The chain has TRBV3-1 and TRBJ1-5; 8 bases align to TRBD1. Germline values: CDR1 LGHDT, CDR2 YNNKEL (reference sequence). This CDR3 region has 16 residues. The V segment lost 3 bases and the J segment 7 bases; nucleotides outside the gene matches: 11.

This clonotype was observed a handful of times. The rearrangement uses TRBV12-3 or TRBV12-4 and TRBJ2-3; TRBD2 is a possible D gene (5 bases). With 6 bases removed from V and 6 bases from J, the gap between germline ends came to 28 bases. The CDR3 is 18 amino acids. CDR3 nucleotide sequence: TGTGCCAGCAGACCAACCGAAATAGACTATACGAATCTGGATACGCAGTATTTT. Protein product: CASRPTEIDYTNLDTQYF.

This clonotype was seen more than once but under ten times. This chain uses TRBV4-1 with TRBJ2-5, with D possibly being TRBD2 (6 bases). Trimming shortened V by 1 base and J by 5 bases, and 11 bases separated the two germline ends. CDR1 and CDR2 (germline): MGHRA, YSYEKL. The CDR3 loop spans 14 amino acids. The CDR3 is CASSQVGGLETQYF. The CDR3 nucleotides read TGCGCCAGCAGCCAAGTCGGGGGACTGGAGACCCAGTACTTC.

A few counts support this clonotype. The genes are TRBV11-2 and TRBJ1-6; D might be TRBD1 (6 bases). The V gene lost 6 bases and the J gene lost 3 bases, with 9 bases spanning the gap. The germline V gene encodes CDR1 SGHAT and CDR2 FQNNGV. This CDR3 has 14 residues. This CDR3 reads CASSRQVYNSPLHF. CDR3 in DNA: TGTGCCAGCAGTCGACAGGTCTATAATTCACCCCTCCACTTT.